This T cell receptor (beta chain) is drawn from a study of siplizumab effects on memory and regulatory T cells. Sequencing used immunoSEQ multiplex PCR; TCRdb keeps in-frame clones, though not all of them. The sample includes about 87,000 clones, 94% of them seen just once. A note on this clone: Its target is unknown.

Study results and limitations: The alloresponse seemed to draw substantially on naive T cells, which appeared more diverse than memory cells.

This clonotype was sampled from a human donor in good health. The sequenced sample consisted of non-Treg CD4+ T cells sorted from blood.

CDR3: CASREGQGAEQFF. The CDR3 nucleotides are TGTGCCAGCAGGGAGGGACAGGGGGCTGAGCAGTTCTTC. The chain employs TRBV2 and TRBJ2-1; 12 nucleotides match TRBD1. This CDR3 spans 13 amino acids. The trim removed 6 bases at V and 9 bases at J, leaving 3 bases unmatched. Germline-derived CDR1 and CDR2 are SNHLY and FYNNEI.